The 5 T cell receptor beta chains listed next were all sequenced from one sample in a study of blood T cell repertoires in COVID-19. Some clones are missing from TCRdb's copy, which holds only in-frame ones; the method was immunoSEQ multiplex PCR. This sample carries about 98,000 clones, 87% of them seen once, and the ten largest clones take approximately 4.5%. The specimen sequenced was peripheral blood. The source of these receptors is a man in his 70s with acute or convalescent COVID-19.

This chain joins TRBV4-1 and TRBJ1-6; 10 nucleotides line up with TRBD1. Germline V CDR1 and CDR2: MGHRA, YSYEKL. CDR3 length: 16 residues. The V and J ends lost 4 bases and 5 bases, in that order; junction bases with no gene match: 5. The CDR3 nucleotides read TGCGCCAGCAGCCTCACCGGGACAGGGGATAATTCACCCCTCCACTTT. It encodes CASSLTGTGDNSPLHF.

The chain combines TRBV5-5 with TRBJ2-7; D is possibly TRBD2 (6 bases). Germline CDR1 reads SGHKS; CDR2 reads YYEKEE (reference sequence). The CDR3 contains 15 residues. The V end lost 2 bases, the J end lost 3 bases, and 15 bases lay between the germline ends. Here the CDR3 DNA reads TGTGCCAGCAGCTTCTTGGGGGACTGGGTCTACGAGCAGTACGTC. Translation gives CASSFLGDWVYEQYV.

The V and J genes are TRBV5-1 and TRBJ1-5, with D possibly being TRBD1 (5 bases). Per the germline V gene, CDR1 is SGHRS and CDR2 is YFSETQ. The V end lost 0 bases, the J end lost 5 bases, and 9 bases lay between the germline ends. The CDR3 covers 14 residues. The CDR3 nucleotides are TGCGCCAGCAGCTTGGGGACATGGGATCAGCCCCAGCATTTT. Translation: CASSLGTWDQPQHF.

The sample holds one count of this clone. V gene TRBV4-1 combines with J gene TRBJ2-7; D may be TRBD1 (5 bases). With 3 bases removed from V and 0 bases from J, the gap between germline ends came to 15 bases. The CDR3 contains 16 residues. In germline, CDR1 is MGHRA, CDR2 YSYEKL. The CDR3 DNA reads TGCGCCAGCAGCCAGATGATCGAGACAGCCTCCTACGAGCAGTACTTC. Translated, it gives CASSQMIETASYEQYF.

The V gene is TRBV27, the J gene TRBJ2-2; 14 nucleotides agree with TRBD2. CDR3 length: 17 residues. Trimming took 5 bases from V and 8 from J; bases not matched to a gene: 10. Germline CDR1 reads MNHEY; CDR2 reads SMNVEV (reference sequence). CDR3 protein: CASSAWGLAGVLGELFF. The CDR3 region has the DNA TGTGCCAGCAGTGCATGGGGACTAGCGGGGGTCTTGGGGGAGCTGTTTTTT.